These 8 T cell receptor beta chains came from one sample sequenced in a study of cytomegalovirus exposure and HLA in healthy donors. The primer mix had 60 Vbeta and 13 Jbeta primers. Profiled with immunoSEQ multiplex PCR; TCRdb holds only in-frame clones, not every one. The table counts more than 45,000 clones; roughly a sixth lies in the top ten. The sequenced sample consisted of PBMCs. The receptors stem from a male donor in good health and CMV-seronegative.

As for this clone: A junction end diverges from the germline sequence, so it may reflect a read error. The chain employs TRBV5-1 and TRBJ1-4; D uncertain. Per germline, CDR1 SGHRS and CDR2 YFSETQ. The CDR3 runs to 15 residues. The CDR3 region is CASSLMSSTTEKLFF. Written as DNA, the CDR3 is TGCGCCAGCAGCTTAATGTCCAGCACTACTGAAAAACTGTTTTTT.

The chain joins TRBV4-1 to TRBJ2-1, with 7 bases matching TRBD2. Germline V CDR1 and CDR2: MGHRA, YSYEKL. J lost 2 bases, V lost 1 base, and 5 bases had no gene match. This CDR3 is built from 16 residues. Here the CDR3 DNA reads TGCGCCAGCAGCCAAGGGAATCTAGCGGCCTACAATGAGCAGTTCTTC. Protein product: CASSQGNLAAYNEQFF.

The V call is TRBV6-6, the J call TRBJ1-1; TRBD1 might be the D (6 bases). CDR3 length: 12 amino acids. CDR1 and CDR2 (germline): MNHNY, SVGAGI (reference sequence). Deletions cut 6 bases from V and 11 bases from J, with 16 bases between. CDR3 loop: CASSLTGPGAFF. DNA for the CDR3: TGTGCCAGCAGCCTTACAGGGCCGGGCGCTTTCTTT.

V gene TRBV5-1 combines with J gene TRBJ2-7; no reliable D call. This CDR3 spans 14 amino acids. Between the trimmed V and J ends, which lost 0 bases and 6 bases, there was a span of 13 bases. Germline V CDR1 and CDR2: SGHRS, YFSETQ. CDR3 sequence: CASSLVAPGGEQYF. As DNA, the CDR3 is TGCGCCAGCAGCTTGGTCGCTCCGGGTGGCGAGCAGTACTTC.

The rearrangement links TRBV7-9 to TRBJ1-2; 11 bases agree with TRBD1. V lost 4 bases, J lost 8 bases, and 6 bases stayed unmatched. CDR1 is SEHNR and CDR2 is FQNEAQ in the germline V gene (reference sequence). The CDR3 has 14 amino acids. The CDR3 DNA sequence: TGTGCCAGCAGCTACGGACAGGGGGCCGGAGGCTACACCTTC. It is translated as CASSYGQGAGGYTF.

This rearrangement joins TRBV30 to TRBJ1-2; no reliable D call. V was trimmed by 0 bases and J by 8 bases, leaving 7 bases between them. This CDR3 has 11 amino acids. Germline V gene data show CDR1 as GTSNPN and CDR2 as SVGIG (reference sequence). The DNA of the CDR3 is TGTGCCTGGAGTGTAGCCGGGGGCTACACCTTC. This translates into CAWSVAGGYTF.

The rearrangement uses TRBV18 and TRBJ1-4; no reliable D call. The CDR3 runs 13 residues. Between the trimmed V and J ends, which lost 1 base and 5 bases, there was a span of 5 bases. CDR1 is KGHSH and CDR2 is LQKENI in the germline V gene. CDR3 protein: CASSPRQNEKLFF. The CDR3 DNA follows: TGTGCCAGCTCACCACGGCAGAATGAAAAACTGTTTTTT.

The V gene is TRBV5-1, the J gene TRBJ1-2, with 10 bases that match TRBD1. There are 21 residues in the CDR3. V trimming: 3 bases; J trimming: 1 base; junction bases outside the gene matches: 21. Germline CDR1 is SGHRS and CDR2 is YFSETQ. CDR3 nucleotides: TGCGCCAGCAGCTCGGGGTTGTCCTTTCGGGACAGGGGCTCCCTTAACTATGGCTACACCTTC. Its protein is CASSSGLSFRDRGSLNYGYTF. Full variable domain (outside the CDR3, taken from reference TRBV5-1 and TRBJ1-2): KAGVTQTPRYLIKTRGQQVTLSCSPISGHRSVSWYQQTPGQGLQFLFEYFSETQRNKGNFPGRFSGRQFSNSRSEMNVSTLELGDSALYLCASSSGLSFRDRGSLNYGYTFGSGTRLTVV.